The 9 T cell receptor beta chains in this list originate from one sample, sequenced in a study of shared clonotypes between healthy human individuals. Sequencing was performed with immunoSEQ multiplex PCR; in TCRdb, only in-frame clones are kept and a portion is missing. The data show around 2,000,000 clones, 85% to 95% seen once. The specimen sequenced was naive CD4+ T cells sorted from blood. Documented subset: CD45RA+ positively selected. The receptors derive from a man between 18 and 35 years old in good health.

The chain is built from TRBV18 and TRBJ2-7, with D unclear. The CDR3 loop spans 15 amino acids. Germline V gene data show CDR1 as KGHSH and CDR2 as LQKENI. V lost 5 bases and J 3 bases, leaving 17 bases between the germline ends. The CDR3 reads CASSSTGSPNYEQYF. DNA for the CDR3: TGTGCCAGCTCATCAACCGGGTCACCAAACTACGAGCAGTACTTC.

Concerning this clone itself: Within the sample, other DNA sequences also encode this same CDR3. The CDR3 region is CASSSNTEAFF. CDR3 coding DNA: TGTGCCAGCTCATCGAATACTGAAGCTTTCTTT. The gene calls are TRBV18 and TRBJ1-1; D is undetermined. Trimming left V 5 bases short and J 5 bases short, with 6 bases between. Germline CDR1 and CDR2: KGHSH and LQKENI. The CDR3 covers 11 residues.

In DNA form, the CDR3 reads TGTGCCAGCAGTGGACAGGGAACTAATGAAAAACTGTTTTTT. Protein product: CASSGQGTNEKLFF. The rearrangement joins TRBV2 to TRBJ1-4; 7 bases are a match to TRBD1. This CDR3 region has 14 residues. Germline CDR1 SNHLY, CDR2 FYNNEI. V gave up 4 bases and J gave up 1 base; unmatched junction bases: 0.

The chain has TRBV18 and TRBJ1-3; TRBD1 matches 8 bases. There are 15 residues in the CDR3. Germline CDR1 KGHSH, CDR2 LQKENI. V lost 6 bases, J lost 2 bases, and 6 bases stayed unmatched. CDR3 sequence (DNA): TGTGCCAGCTCGCTACAGGGGGATACTGGAAACACCATATATTTT. Translating gives CASSLQGDTGNTIYF.

Notes on this clone: In the same sample, other DNA sequences code for this CDR3. The chain employs TRBV11-2 and TRBJ1-5; D gene ambiguous. Trimming removed 5 bases at V and 3 bases at J, with 8 bases between. The CDR3 is made up of 13 amino acids. The V gene's germline CDR1 is SGHAT and CDR2 FQNNGV. CDR3 in amino acids: CASSLGNNQPQHF. DNA for the CDR3: TGTGCCAGCAGCCTCGGAAACAATCAGCCCCAGCATTTT.

This chain joins TRBV6-5 and TRBJ1-1, with 7 bases matching TRBD1. V gave up 4 bases and J gave up 5 bases; unmatched junction bases: 4. This CDR3 spans 13 amino acids. CDR1 MNHEY and CDR2 SVGAGI come from the germline V gene. CDR3 in DNA: TGTGCCAGCAGTTTCGACAGGGTAACTGAAGCTTTCTTT. Protein product: CASSFDRVTEAFF.

The chain uses TRBV5-1 and TRBJ2-2, with D uncertain. This CDR3 region has 14 residues. V gave up 9 bases and J gave up 4 bases, with 16 bases separating them. Germline V gene lookup returns CDR1 SGHRS and CDR2 YFSETQ. CDR3: CATAMGYSTGELFF. CDR3 in DNA: TGCGCCACCGCGATGGGGTATAGCACCGGGGAGCTGTTTTTT.

The chain links TRBV11-3 to TRBJ2-5, with a tentative D call TRBD1 (6 bases). CDR1 is SGHNT and CDR2 is YENEEA in the germline V gene. This CDR3 comprises 13 residues. V was shortened by 1 base and J by 5 bases, with 8 bases between the two germline ends. CDR3 nucleotide sequence: TGTGCCAGCAGCTTAGCAGGGGTGGAGACCCAGTACTTC. The encoded protein is CASSLAGVETQYF.

This clone was observed a single time. The V gene is TRBV7-2, the J gene TRBJ2-2; TRBD1 might be the D (8 bases). This CDR3 region has 17 residues. Germline lookup yields CDR1 SGHTA and CDR2 FQGNSA. V was clipped by 5 bases and J by 1 base, with 17 bases between them. CDR3 protein: CASSQGAGGRNTGELFF. In DNA, the CDR3 is TGTGCCAGCAGCCAGGGGGCAGGCGGGAGGAACACCGGGGAGCTGTTTTTT.